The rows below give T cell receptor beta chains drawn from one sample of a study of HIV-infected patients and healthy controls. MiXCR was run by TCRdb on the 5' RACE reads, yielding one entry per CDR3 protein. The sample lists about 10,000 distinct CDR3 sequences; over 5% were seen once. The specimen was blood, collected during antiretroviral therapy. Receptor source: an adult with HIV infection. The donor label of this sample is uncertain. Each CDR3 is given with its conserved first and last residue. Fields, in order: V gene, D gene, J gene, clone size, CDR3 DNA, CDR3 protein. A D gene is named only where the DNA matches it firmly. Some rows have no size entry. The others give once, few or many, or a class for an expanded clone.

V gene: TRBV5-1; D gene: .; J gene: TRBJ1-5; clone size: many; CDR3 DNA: TGCGCCAGCAGCATAAACGCCGGACGCAATCAGCCCCAGCATTTT; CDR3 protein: CASSINAGRNQPQHF
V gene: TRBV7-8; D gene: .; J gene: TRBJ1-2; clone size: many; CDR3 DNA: TGTGCCAGCAGCTTACTAGGAGGGGAGGATGGCTACACCTTC; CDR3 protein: CASSLLGGEDGYTF
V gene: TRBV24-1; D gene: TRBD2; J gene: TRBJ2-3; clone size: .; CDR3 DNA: TGTGCCACCAGTGATTTAAAAAGGCGGGAGGGCCACACAGATACGCAGTATTTT; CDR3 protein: CATSDLKRREGHTDTQYF
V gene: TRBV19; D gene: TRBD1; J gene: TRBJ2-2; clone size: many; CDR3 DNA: TGTGCCGTTCAAAGGACAGGGAACACCGGGGAGCTGTTTTTT; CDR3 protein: CAVQRTGNTGELFF
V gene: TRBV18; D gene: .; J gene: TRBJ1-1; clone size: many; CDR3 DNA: TGTGCCAGCTCACCAGCGGGTAGCACTGAAGCTTTCTTT; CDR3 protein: CASSPAGSTEAFF
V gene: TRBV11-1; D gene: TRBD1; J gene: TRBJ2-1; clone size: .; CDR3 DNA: TGTGCCAGCAGTTGGGGGCGGACAGGGTACAATGAGCAGTTCTTC; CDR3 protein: CASSWGRTGYNEQFF
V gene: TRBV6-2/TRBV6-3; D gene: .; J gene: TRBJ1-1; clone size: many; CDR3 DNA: TGTGCCAGCAGCAAGTCCATAGGACCACTGAACACTGAAGCTTTCTTT; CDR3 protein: CASSKSIGPLNTEAFF
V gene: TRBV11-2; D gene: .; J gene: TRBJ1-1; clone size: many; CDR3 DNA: TGTGCCAGCAGCATAGGCAACACTGAAGCTTTCTTT; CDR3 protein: CASSIGNTEAFF
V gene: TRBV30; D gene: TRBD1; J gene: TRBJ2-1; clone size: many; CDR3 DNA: TGTGCCTGGGCCCCGGGACAGGGATCCAATGAGCAGTTCTTC; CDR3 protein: CAWAPGQGSNEQFF
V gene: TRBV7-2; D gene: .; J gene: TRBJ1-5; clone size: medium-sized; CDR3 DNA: TGTGCCAGCAGCTCCCAAGGATCGGCTAATCAGCCCCAGCATTTT; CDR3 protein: CASSSQGSANQPQHF
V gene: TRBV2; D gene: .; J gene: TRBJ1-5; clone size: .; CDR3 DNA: TGTGCCAGCAGTGAAGAAAAAGGGACACCTCATCAGCCCCAGCATTTT; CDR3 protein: CASSEEKGTPHQPQHF
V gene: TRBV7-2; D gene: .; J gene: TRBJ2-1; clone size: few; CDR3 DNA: TGTGCCAGCAGCCGGGCCTTGGGGGACTCGATCTTC; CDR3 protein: CASSRALGDSIF
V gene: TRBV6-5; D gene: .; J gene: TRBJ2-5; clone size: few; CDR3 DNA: TGTGCCAGCAGTTACTCGTCGGGGGGCGAGTACTTC; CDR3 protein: CASSYSSGGEYF
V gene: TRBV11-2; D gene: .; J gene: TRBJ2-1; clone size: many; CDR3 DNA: TGTGCCAGCAGCCCGGGAACCTACAATGAGCAGTTCTTC; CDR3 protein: CASSPGTYNEQFF
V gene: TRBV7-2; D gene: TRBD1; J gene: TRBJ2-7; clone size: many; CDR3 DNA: TGTGCCAGCAGCTCGGGGGACAGGTACGAGCAGTACTTC; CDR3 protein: CASSSGDRYEQYF
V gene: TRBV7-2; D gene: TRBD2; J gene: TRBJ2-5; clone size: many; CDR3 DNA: TGTGCCAGCAGCTCCCGAGTGACTAGCGGGAGCTCAGAGACCCAGTACTTC; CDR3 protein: CASSSRVTSGSSETQYF
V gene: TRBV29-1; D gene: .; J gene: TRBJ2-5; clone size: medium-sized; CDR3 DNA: TGCAGCGTTGAAAAGGACACCTTCAGGACCCAGTACTTC; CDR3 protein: CSVEKDTFRTQYF
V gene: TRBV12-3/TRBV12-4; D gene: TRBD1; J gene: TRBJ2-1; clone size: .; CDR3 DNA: TGTGCCAGCAGAAACCCGGGACAGCGCCGTAATGAGCAGTTCTTC; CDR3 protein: CASRNPGQRRNEQFF
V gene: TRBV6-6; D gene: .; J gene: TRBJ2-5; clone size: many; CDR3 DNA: TGTGCCAGCAGTAGGGACGGAGATGAGACCCAGTACTTC; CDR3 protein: CASSRDGDETQYF
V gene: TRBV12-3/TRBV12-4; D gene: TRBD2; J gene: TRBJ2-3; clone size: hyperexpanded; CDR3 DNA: TGTGCCAGCAGTTTACTACGGGTCCGGACTAGCGCCGATACGCAGTATTTT; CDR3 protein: CASSLLRVRTSADTQYF
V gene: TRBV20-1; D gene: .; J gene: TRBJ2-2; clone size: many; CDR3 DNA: TGCAGTGCTAGAGCCCAGACCTCCACCGGGGAGCTGTTTTTT; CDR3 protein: CSARAQTSTGELFF
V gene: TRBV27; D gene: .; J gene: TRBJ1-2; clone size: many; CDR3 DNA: TGTGCCAGCAGCCATTCTGGAGCTAACTATGGCTACACCTTC; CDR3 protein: CASSHSGANYGYTF
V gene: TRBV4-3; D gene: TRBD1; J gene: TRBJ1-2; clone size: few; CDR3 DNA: TGCGCCAGCAGCCGTACCTACCGGGACAGGGGCTATGGCTACACCTTC; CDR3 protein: CASSRTYRDRGYGYTF
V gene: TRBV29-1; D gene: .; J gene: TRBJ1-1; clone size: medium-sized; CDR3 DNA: TGCAGCGCGACCTGGACGTTCAGCACTGAAGCTTTCTTT; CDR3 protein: CSATWTFSTEAFF
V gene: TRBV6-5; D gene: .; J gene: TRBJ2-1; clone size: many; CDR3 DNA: TGTGCCAGCAGTTACAGGGGGTCCTACAATGAGCAGTTCTTC; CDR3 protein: CASSYRGSYNEQFF
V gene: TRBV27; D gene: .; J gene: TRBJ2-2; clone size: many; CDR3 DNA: TGTGCCAGCAGTGAAGACAGAATCGGGGAGCTGTTTTTT; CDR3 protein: CASSEDRIGELFF
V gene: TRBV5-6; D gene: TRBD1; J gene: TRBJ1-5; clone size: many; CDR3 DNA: TGTGCCAGCAGCTTACAGGGGGCTCGGCAGCCCCAGCATTTT; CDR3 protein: CASSLQGARQPQHF
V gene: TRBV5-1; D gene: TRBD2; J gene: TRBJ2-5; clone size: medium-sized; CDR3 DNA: TGCGCCAGCAGCTCGATGGACGGGAGGGGTGAGACCCAGTACTTC; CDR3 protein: CASSSMDGRGETQYF
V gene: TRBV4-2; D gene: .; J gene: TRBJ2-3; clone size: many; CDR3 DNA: TGTGCCAGCAGCCAAGAGTTAGCCGCATACACAGATACGCAGTATTTT; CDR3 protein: CASSQELAAYTDTQYF